Shown below are 31 T cell receptor beta chains from a single sample sequenced in a study of blood T cell repertoires in COVID-19. The protocol was immunoSEQ multiplex PCR, while the TCRdb copy is restricted to in-frame clones and leaves out a portion. The repertoire holds 120,000 to 150,000 clones, with 75% to 90% as singletons. The specimen was peripheral blood. Receptors were obtained from a man aged 45-65 years who had recovered from COVID-19.

This clone was seen once. The V call is TRBV5-6, the J call TRBJ1-1; D remains ambiguous. This CDR3 region has 12 residues. Germline values: CDR1 SGHDT, CDR2 YYEEEE. Between the trimmed V and J ends, which lost 0 bases and 3 bases, there was a span of 3 bases. The CDR3 DNA sequence: TGTGCCAGCAGCTTGGTCTACACTGAAGCTTTCTTT. Its protein is CASSLVYTEAFF.

This chain links TRBV19 with TRBJ2-6; possible D gene TRBD1, 5 bases. The CDR3 is made up of 19 amino acids. CDR1 is LNHDA and CDR2 is SQIVND in the germline V gene (reference sequence). V dropped 0 bases and J dropped 0 bases, with 15 bases sitting between them. CDR3 DNA sequence: TGTGCCAGTAGTATAGATCCCCAGGGTAGCATCTCTGGGGCCAACGTCCTGACTTTC. It translates to CASSIDPQGSISGANVLTF.

In nucleotides, the CDR3 is TGCAGCGTTGAAGTGACAGGGGCCGTCTGGACTGAAGCTTTCTTT. Translation: CSVEVTGAVWTEAFF. This chain uses TRBV29-1 with TRBJ1-1; 8 bases agree with TRBD1. V was clipped by 1 base and J by 5 bases; unmatched bases: 9. This CDR3 comprises 15 residues. From germline, CDR1 is SQVTM and CDR2 ANQGSEA.

The chain is built from TRBV29-1 and TRBJ1-2, with D possibly being TRBD1 (6 bases). V lost 0 bases, J lost 7 bases, and 12 bases lay in between. CDR1 and CDR2 (germline): SQVTM, ANQGSEA. The CDR3 is 13 amino acids. The CDR3 is CSVEEQGIGGYTF. Here the CDR3 DNA reads TGCAGCGTTGAAGAGCAGGGGATCGGTGGCTACACCTTC.

The chain uses TRBV4-1 and TRBJ2-3; 9 positions agree with TRBD2. V lost 7 bases and J lost 0; bases outside the gene matches: 11. This CDR3 spans 17 amino acids. Germline V gene sequence: CDR1 MGHRA, CDR2 YSYEKL. CDR3 amino acids: CASNPSSGGYSTDTQYF. CDR3 coding DNA: TGCGCCAGCAATCCATCAAGCGGGGGGTATAGCACAGATACGCAGTATTTT.

The chain has TRBV19 and TRBJ2-1; 9 bases fit TRBD1. J lost 0 bases, V lost 8 bases, and 2 bases had no gene match. Looked up from germline, CDR1 is LNHDA and CDR2 is SQIVND (reference sequence). This CDR3 spans 14 amino acids. CDR3 amino acids: CASADRGSYNEQFF. In nucleotides, the CDR3 is TGTGCCAGTGCGGACAGGGGCTCCTACAATGAGCAGTTCTTC.

The rearrangement links TRBV9 to TRBJ1-1, with D unresolved. The germline V gene has CDR1 SGDLS and CDR2 YYNGEE. The V gene lost 7 bases and the J gene lost 5 bases, with 6 bases spanning the gap. This CDR3 region has 10 residues. CDR3 loop: CASGGTEAFF. CDR3 sequence (DNA): TGTGCCAGCGGAGGTACTGAAGCTTTCTTT.

CDR3 sequence reads: CASSQDPGANTGELFF. In nucleotides, the CDR3 is TGCGCCAGCAGCCAAGATCCAGGGGCGAACACCGGGGAGCTGTTTTTT. The rearrangement joins TRBV4-3 to TRBJ2-2, with D perhaps matching TRBD1 (6 bases). The V and J ends lost 0 bases and 0 bases respectively, with 8 bases between them. The CDR3 has 16 residues. CDR1 and CDR2 from the germline V gene are LGHNA and YSLEER.

This clone was recorded a few times. The rearrangement links TRBV7-6 to TRBJ1-2; D call uncertain. CDR1 and CDR2 from the germline V gene are SGHVS and FNYEAQ. The CDR3 runs to 18 residues. Trimming took 5 bases from V and 2 from J, leaving 24 bases between them. The chain's CDR3 is CASSNRQDFDKKNYGYTF. The CDR3 DNA follows: TGTGCCAGCAGCAATAGGCAGGACTTCGACAAAAAAAACTATGGCTACACCTTC.

This clone was detected a few times. This chain connects TRBV11-2 to TRBJ2-3; 9 nucleotides agree with TRBD2. Germline CDR1 reads SGHAT; CDR2 reads FQNNGV. There are 16 residues in the CDR3. Trimming took 3 bases from V and 5 from J; bases not matched to a gene: 9. The CDR3 loop is CASSLVGGGAQDTQYF. For the CDR3, the DNA is TGTGCCAGCAGCTTGGTTGGCGGGGGGGCCCAAGATACGCAGTATTTT.

The V and J genes are TRBV7-6 and TRBJ2-5; tentatively, D is TRBD2 (5 bases). This CDR3 is 15 amino acids long. The V gene lost 2 bases and the J gene lost 1 base, with 11 bases spanning the gap. Germline lookup yields CDR1 SGHVS and CDR2 FNYEAQ. The CDR3 loop reads CASSLSPGSQETQYF. The CDR3 region has the DNA TGTGCCAGCAGCTTATCACCGGGATCCCAAGAGACCCAGTACTTC.

This clone was counted once. The chain combines TRBV4-1 with TRBJ1-2; no definite D call. The CDR3 runs 15 residues. Trimming left V 4 bases short and J 1 base short, with 13 bases between. The germline V gene has CDR1 MGHRA and CDR2 YSYEKL. The CDR3 region has the DNA TGCGCCAGCAGCCCGGCAGGACTAATTAACTATGGCTACACCTTC. This gives the protein CASSPAGLINYGYTF.

V and J are TRBV6-5 and TRBJ1-1; 7 bases align to TRBD1. V gave up 5 bases and J gave up 5 bases; unmatched junction bases: 8. Per germline, CDR1 MNHEY and CDR2 SVGAGI. The CDR3 has 14 amino acids. CDR3 loop: CASSLDRVGTEAFF. The CDR3 DNA reads TGTGCCAGCAGTCTCGACAGGGTGGGGACTGAAGCTTTCTTT.

The V gene is TRBV3-1 (or the pseudogene TRBV3-2), the J gene TRBJ2-5, with a possible D match to TRBD2 (5 bases). Trimming left V 7 bases short and J 2 bases short, with 17 bases between. Germline V gene lookup returns CDR1 LGHDT and CDR2 YNNKEL (reference sequence). This CDR3 is 15 amino acids long. The CDR3 sequence: CASTPHMGRQETQYF. DNA of the CDR3: TGTGCCAGCACCCCTCATATGGGGAGACAAGAGACCCAGTACTTC.

The rearrangement joins TRBV3-1 (or the pseudogene TRBV3-2) to TRBJ1-2; 8 bases fit TRBD1. The germline V gene encodes CDR1 LGHDT and CDR2 YNNKEL (reference sequence). The CDR3 has 15 residues. V shed 1 base, J shed 4 bases, and the junction held 5 bases outside the gene matches. The CDR3 spells CASSQGSQGAYGYTF. The CDR3 region has the DNA TGTGCCAGCAGCCAAGGGTCGCAGGGGGCCTATGGCTACACCTTC.

The chain carries TRBV5-1 and TRBJ2-2; D unresolved. V was cut by 0 bases and J by 0 bases, with 9 bases left in between. Germline V lookup: CDR1 SGHRS, CDR2 YFSETQ. The CDR3 is 16 amino acids. CDR3 coding DNA: TGCGCCAGCAGCTTGGGAGTGGGCGCGAACACCGGGGAGCTGTTTTTT. This translates into CASSLGVGANTGELFF.

This clone was picked up one time. The rearrangement joins TRBV6-2 or TRBV6-3 to TRBJ1-6; no firm D call. The CDR3 runs to 14 residues. Trimming removed 4 bases from V and 6 bases from J, with 10 bases in between. From germline, CDR1 is MNHEY and CDR2 SVGEGT. In DNA form, the CDR3 reads TGTGCCAGCAGTTTACAGTTATCTAATTCACCCCTCCACTTT. Encoded protein: CASSLQLSNSPLHF.

Note on this clone: Other DNA sequences of this sample code for an identical CDR3. The J gene is TRBJ1-2, the V gene TRBV4-3, with D tentatively TRBD1 (6 bases). The CDR3 runs 14 residues. Germline values: CDR1 LGHNA, CDR2 YSLEER. V was shortened by 0 bases and J by 4 bases, with 9 bases between the two germline ends. The CDR3 DNA is TGCGCCAGCAGCCAAGAAGGGGGGGGCTATGGCTACACCTTC. This gives the protein CASSQEGGGYGYTF.

V gene TRBV27 combines with J gene TRBJ1-1; D perhaps matches TRBD1 (5 bases). The V end lost 2 bases, the J end lost 4 bases, and 11 bases lay between the germline ends. The CDR3 is made up of 14 amino acids. Germline-derived CDR1 and CDR2 are MNHEY and SMNVEV (reference sequence). The CDR3, as DNA: TGTGCCAGCAGTTTAGGGGGGGTAGGCACTGAAGCTTTCTTT. It translates to CASSLGGVGTEAFF.

This rearrangement joins TRBV6-4 to TRBJ2-1; 13 bases fit TRBD2. V was pared by 3 bases and J by 8 bases, with 4 bases of the junction left unmatched. CDR3 length equals 15 residues. The V gene's germline CDR1 is MRHNA and CDR2 SNTAGT. The CDR3 DNA reads as TGTGCCAGCAGTGAGAGACTAGCGGGGGGCGATGAGCAGTTCTTC. This translates into CASSERLAGGDEQFF.

The chain is built from TRBV27 and TRBJ2-5; D possibly corresponds to TRBD2 (5 bases). The length of the CDR3 is 15 residues. Germline V gene sequence: CDR1 MNHEY, CDR2 SMNVEV (reference sequence). Trimming cost V 5 bases and J 1 base, with 14 bases left between them. Here the CDR3 reads CASSQSGQSQETQYF. The CDR3 nucleotides read TGTGCCAGCAGTCAGAGCGGTCAGAGCCAAGAGACCCAGTACTTC.

The rearrangement uses TRBV19 and TRBJ2-5; 12 bases match TRBD1. J was trimmed by 1 base and V by 5 bases; bases with no gene match: 2. From germline, CDR1 is LNHDA and CDR2 SQIVND (reference sequence). The CDR3 is 15 residues long. The CDR3 coding sequence is TGTGCCAGTAGTGTGGGACAGGGGGCCCAAGAGACCCAGTACTTC. It translates to CASSVGQGAQETQYF.

The chain has TRBV5-5 and TRBJ2-1; 7 nucleotides line up with TRBD2. J was trimmed by 0 bases and V by 0 bases; bases with no gene match: 9. The CDR3 extends over 18 amino acids. CDR1 is SGHKS, CDR2 YYEKEE, per germline (reference sequence). CDR3 protein: CASSLELAPDSSYNEQFF. The CDR3 DNA reads as TGTGCCAGCAGCTTGGAACTAGCGCCCGATAGCTCCTACAATGAGCAGTTCTTC.

The chain joins TRBV13 to TRBJ2-7; 7 bases map to TRBD1. Germline trimming cut 3 bases from V and 3 bases from J; bases unmatched to any gene: 8. CDR1 and CDR2 (germline): PRHDT, FYEKMQ (reference sequence). The CDR3 is made up of 15 amino acids. CDR3 amino acids: CASSFPRDSNYEQYF. CDR3 DNA: TGTGCCAGCAGCTTCCCCCGGGACAGTAACTACGAGCAGTACTTC.

The chain has TRBV7-8 and TRBJ2-7; weak D call: TRBD2 (5 bases). The V end was cut by 0 bases, the J end by 2 bases, with 14 bases between. Per the germline V gene, CDR1 is SGHVS and CDR2 is FQNEAQ. The CDR3 sequence is 16 residues long. The CDR3 nucleotides are TGTGCCAGCAGCTTAGCCTCGGGGTGGGTCGCCTACGAGCAGTACTTC. Residues: CASSLASGWVAYEQYF.

The J gene is TRBJ2-2, the V gene TRBV5-4, with 12 bases that match TRBD1. Germline CDR1 reads SGHNT; CDR2 reads YYREEE (reference sequence). The CDR3 has 17 residues. Trimming at V came to 3 bases and at J to 5 bases, leaving 8 bases not matched to a gene. This CDR3 is CASSSPGQGAETGELFF. CDR3 DNA: TGTGCCAGCAGCTCCCCGGGACAGGGGGCGGAAACCGGGGAGCTGTTTTTT.

This clone was recorded a few times. The V and J genes are TRBV5-1 and TRBJ2-6; the match to TRBD1 covers 8 bases. The CDR3 totals 17 residues. J was trimmed by 2 bases and V by 4 bases; bases with no gene match: 8. Germline V gives CDR1 SGHRS, CDR2 YFSETQ. The CDR3 DNA reads TGCGCCAGCAGCCGGGATACGACAGGGGCTGGGGCCAACGTCCTGACTTTC. Residues: CASSRDTTGAGANVLTF.

The rearrangement links TRBV12-5 to TRBJ1-2, with a tentative D call TRBD1 (5 bases). CDR1 and CDR2 (germline): LGHNT, FRNRAP. Trimming removed 6 bases from V and 6 bases from J, with 20 bases in between. CDR3 length: 15 residues. The CDR3 loop is CASGPQGGGANGYTF. CDR3 in DNA: TGTGCTAGTGGCCCCCAAGGTGGAGGGGCCAATGGCTACACCTTC.

The V and J genes are TRBV7-5 and TRBJ2-3; the table assigns TRBD2, which was not confirmed against the DNA. TRBV7-5 has pseudogene status. CDR3 length equals 14 residues. In nucleotides, the CDR3 is TGTGCCAAGCGACTGCCCCTTGGCACAGATACGCAGTATTTT. Translated: CAKRLPLGTDTQYF.

The chain uses TRBV27 and TRBJ2-1; 9 nucleotides match TRBD2. Germline CDR1 is MNHEY and CDR2 is SMNVEV (reference sequence). The V gene end was trimmed by 0 bases and the J gene end by 14 bases; junction bases not matched to a gene: 8. This CDR3 region has 14 residues. The CDR3 sequence: CASSLSEGTSLEFF. In DNA form, the CDR3 reads TGTGCCAGCAGTTTATCGGAGGGGACTAGCTTGGAGTTCTTC.

This chain connects TRBV4-1 to TRBJ1-2, with D perhaps TRBD1 (5 bases). From germline, CDR1 is MGHRA and CDR2 YSYEKL. Trimming removed 0 bases from V and 6 bases from J, with 11 bases in between. This CDR3 comprises 14 residues. The CDR3 loop reads CASSQDVVGDGYTF. Written as DNA, the CDR3 is TGCGCCAGCAGCCAAGATGTCGTAGGGGATGGCTACACCTTC.